The rows below give T cell receptor beta chains drawn from one sample of a study of blood T cells in healthy people across ages. TCRdb independently ran MiXCR on the 5' RACE reads; one entry per CDR3 protein. The sample holds 550,000 to 800,000 distinct CDR3 sequences, roughly 30% seen once. Sequences were obtained from blood. These receptors originate from a woman older than 75 in good health. The CDR3 runs from the conserved cysteine through the conserved F or W.

V gene: TRBV7-8; J gene: TRBJ2-3; CDR3 protein: CASSLTSGGADTQYF
V gene: TRBV3-1; J gene: TRBJ2-5; CDR3 protein: CASSPGQQETQYF
V gene: TRBV4-3; J gene: TRBJ2-7; CDR3 protein: CASSHFRIGLAGRYEQYF
V gene: TRBV19; J gene: TRBJ1-1; CDR3 protein: CASSIEGWGAKAEAFF
V gene: TRBV6-5; J gene: TRBJ1-2; CDR3 protein: CAGSRQGGYGYTF
V gene: TRBV5-4; J gene: TRBJ2-7; CDR3 protein: CASSLEVASLSEQYF
V gene: TRBV29-1; J gene: TRBJ2-7; CDR3 protein: CSVGGHSYEQYF
V gene: TRBV10-3; J gene: TRBJ2-3; CDR3 protein: CAISWTGMTDTQYF
V gene: TRBV5-1; J gene: TRBJ1-1; CDR3 protein: CASTFSGGAGNTEAFF
V gene: TRBV27; J gene: TRBJ2-1; CDR3 protein: CASSFQGWPYNEQFF
V gene: TRBV30; J gene: TRBJ2-6; CDR3 protein: CAWRVSGANVLTF
V gene: TRBV29-1; J gene: TRBJ2-2; CDR3 protein: CSARLAGEAGELFF
V gene: TRBV7-2; J gene: TRBJ2-2; CDR3 protein: CASSSFRGGVGELFF
V gene: TRBV6-5; J gene: TRBJ2-5; CDR3 protein: CASSRIGQIEETQYF
V gene: TRBV27; J gene: TRBJ1-1; CDR3 protein: CASSFARRAEAFF
V gene: TRBV6-5; J gene: TRBJ2-3; CDR3 protein: CASSYSQRGSWADTQYF
V gene: TRBV6-1; J gene: TRBJ2-5; CDR3 protein: CASSFRPGQQETQYF
V gene: TRBV28; J gene: TRBJ2-3; CDR3 protein: CASTTGGTADTQYF